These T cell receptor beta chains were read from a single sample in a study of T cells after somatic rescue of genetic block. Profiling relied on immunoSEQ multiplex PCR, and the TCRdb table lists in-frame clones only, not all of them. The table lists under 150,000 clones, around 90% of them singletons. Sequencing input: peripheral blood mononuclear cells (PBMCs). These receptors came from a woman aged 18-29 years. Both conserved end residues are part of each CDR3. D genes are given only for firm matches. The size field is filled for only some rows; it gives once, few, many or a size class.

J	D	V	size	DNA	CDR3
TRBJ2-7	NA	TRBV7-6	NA	TGTGCCAGCAGCTTCGGCCAGGGAAGCGAGCAGTACTTC	CASSFGQGSEQYF
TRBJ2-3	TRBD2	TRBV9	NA	TGTGCCAGCAGCGTACGGGGGGGGGCCCCCGATACGCAGTATTTT	CASSVRGGAPDTQYF
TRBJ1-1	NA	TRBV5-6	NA	TGTGCCAGCAGCTTGCGACCGAACACTGAAGCTTTCTTT	CASSLRPNTEAFF
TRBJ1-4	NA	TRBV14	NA	TGTGCCAGCAGCCAAGACAGGCCCCACGAAAAACTGTTTTTT	CASSQDRPHEKLFF
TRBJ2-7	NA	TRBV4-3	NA	TGCGCCAGCAGCCAAGAGGTGGCAGCACCCTACGAGCAGTACTTC	CASSQEVAAPYEQYF
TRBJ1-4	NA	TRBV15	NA	TGTGCCACCAGCAGAAAGACAGGCGGAAGTGAAAAACTGTTTTTT	CATSRKTGGSEKLFF
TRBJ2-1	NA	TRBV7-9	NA	TGTGCCAGCAGCTTATCCAAGGAGCAGTTCTTC	CASSLSKEQFF
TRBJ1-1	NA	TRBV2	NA	TGTGCCAGCAGCATACAGGGAGTGGGTATGAACACTGAAGCTTTCTTT	CASSIQGVGMNTEAFF
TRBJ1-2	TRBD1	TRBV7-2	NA	TGTGCCAGCAGCCCCCAGACAGGGAACTATGGCTACACCTTC	CASSPQTGNYGYTF
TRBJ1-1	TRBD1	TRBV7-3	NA	TGTGCCAGCAGCTTGAACAGGGGGAACACTGAAGCTTTCTTT	CASSLNRGNTEAFF
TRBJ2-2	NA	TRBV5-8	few	TGTGCCAGCAGCTTGTTAACAGGGAGCGCCGGGGAGCTGTTTTTT	CASSLLTGSAGELFF
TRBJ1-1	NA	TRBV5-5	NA	TGTGCCAGCAGCTTGGGTAAGAGGTTCACTGAAGCTTTCTTT	CASSLGKRFTEAFF
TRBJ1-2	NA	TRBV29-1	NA	TGCAGCGTTTTCGAGGCAGCCCTCTATGGCTACACCTTC	CSVFEAALYGYTF
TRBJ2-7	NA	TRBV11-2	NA	TGTGCCAGCAGCTTCGCACAGGACTACGAGCAGTACTTC	CASSFAQDYEQYF
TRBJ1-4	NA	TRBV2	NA	TGTGCCAGCAGTGAACAAGGAACAGTTAATGAAAAACTGTTTTTT	CASSEQGTVNEKLFF
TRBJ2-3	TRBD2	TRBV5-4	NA	TGTGCCAGCAGCTCCGGGACTAGCTCAACAGATACGCAGTATTTT	CASSSGTSSTDTQYF
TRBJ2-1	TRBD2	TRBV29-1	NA	TGCAGCGCTGAAGGCCTAGCGGGGGGGCTCCCCTACAATGAGCAGTTCTTC	CSAEGLAGGLPYNEQFF
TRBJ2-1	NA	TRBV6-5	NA	TGTGCCAGCAGAGGGGTAAACTACAATGAGCAGTTCTTC	CASRGVNYNEQFF
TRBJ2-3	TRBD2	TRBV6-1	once	TGTGCCAGCAGTGGACTAGCGGGGAGAACAGATACGCAGTATTTT	CASSGLAGRTDTQYF
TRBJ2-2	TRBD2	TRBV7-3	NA	TGTGCCAGCAGCTTAACGAAACTAGCGGGGACCGGGGAGCTGTTTTTT	CASSLTKLAGTGELFF
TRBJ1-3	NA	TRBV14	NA	TGTGCCAGCAGCCAAGGGGCAGCCCAATATTTT	CASSQGAAQYF
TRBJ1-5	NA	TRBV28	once	TGTGCCAGCAGTTTTCAGGGATGGCAGCCCCAGCATTTT	CASSFQGWQPQHF
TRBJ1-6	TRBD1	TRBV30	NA	TGTGCCTGGACGGGACAGTTGGGGGATTCACCCCTCCACTTT	CAWTGQLGDSPLHF
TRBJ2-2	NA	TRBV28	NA	TGTGCCAGCACCAAGGGACACGCGAACACCGGGGAGCTGTTTTTT	CASTKGHANTGELFF
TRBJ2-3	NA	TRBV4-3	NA	TGCGCCAGCAGCCAAGGATCGGGCACAGATACGCAGTATTTT	CASSQGSGTDTQYF
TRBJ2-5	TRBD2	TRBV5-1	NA	TGCGCCAGCAGCCAGGGACTAGCGGGGGCGCGGGAGACCCAGTACTTC	CASSQGLAGARETQYF
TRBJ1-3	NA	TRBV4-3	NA	TGCGCCAGCAGCCAAGAATTGGCTGTGCGCTCTGGAAACACCATATATTTT	CASSQELAVRSGNTIYF
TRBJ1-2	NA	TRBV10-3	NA	TGTGCCATCAGTGATGCTGGACCGAGTTTGGCTTACTACACCTTC	CAISDAGPSLAYYTF
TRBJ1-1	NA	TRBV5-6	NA	TGTGCCAGCAGCTTACCCCCAGGAATTGAAGCTTTCTTT	CASSLPPGIEAFF
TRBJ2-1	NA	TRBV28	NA	TGTGCCAGCAGCACGGCGGCGGCAAATAGTGGTTCAGGTGAGCAGTTCTTC	CASSTAAANSGSGEQFF
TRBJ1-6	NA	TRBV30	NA	TGTGCCTGGAGGGGAGGACATTCACCCCTCCACTTT	CAWRGGHSPLHF
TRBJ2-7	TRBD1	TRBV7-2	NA	TGTGCCAGCAGTGCAACCGGGACAGTCTACGAGCAGTACTTC	CASSATGTVYEQYF
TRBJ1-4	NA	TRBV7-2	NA	TGTGCCAGCAGCCGTCGGGACGGGGAACTGTTTTTT	CASSRRDGELFF